This TCR beta chain was sequenced during a study of T cells in Graves' hyperthyroidism and ophthalmopathy. The study's findings and limits: For ophthalmopathy, model prediction preceded onset by a median about 6.4 months.

At least 3 on the Clinical Activity Score was recorded for ophthalmopathy patients, who also had NOSPECS grade at least 4 and duration under 3 months. Diagnosis relied on clinical symptoms, serum thyroxine and TRAb, thyroid ultrasound and orbital computed tomography. Worth noting for this clonotype: What it recognizes is unknown.

Amplified regions were TCR beta CDR3 sequences from RNA transcripts. A first-round RT-PCR of the TCR CDR3 used the HTBI primer set. MiXCR, applied by TCRdb to the multiplex PCR reads, yields one record per CDR3 protein. This table has 400,000 or so distinct CDR3 sequences, 15% appearing once. This CDR3 comprises 12 residues. Looked up from germline, CDR1 is MDHEN and CDR2 is SYDVKM. J lost 7 bases, V lost 4 bases, and 3 bases had no gene match. The chain combines TRBV28 with TRBJ2-7; 8 bases map to TRBD1. Sequenced: blood. This receptor was taken from a woman aged 60-75 years with Graves' ophthalmopathy. CDR3 nucleotide sequence: TGTGCCAGCAGTTCCAGACAGGGGGAGCAGTACTTC. The encoded protein is CASSSRQGEQYF.